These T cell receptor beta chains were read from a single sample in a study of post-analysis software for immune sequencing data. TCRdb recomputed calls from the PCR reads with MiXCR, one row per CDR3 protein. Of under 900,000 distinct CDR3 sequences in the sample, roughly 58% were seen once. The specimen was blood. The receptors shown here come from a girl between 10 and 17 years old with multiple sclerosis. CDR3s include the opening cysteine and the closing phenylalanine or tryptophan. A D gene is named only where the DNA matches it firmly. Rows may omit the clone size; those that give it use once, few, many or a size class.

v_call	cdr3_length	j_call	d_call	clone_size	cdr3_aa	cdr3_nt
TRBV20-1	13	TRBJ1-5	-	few	CSATLSPGQPQHF	TGCAGTGCTACCCTCTCGCCCGGGCAGCCCCAGCATTTT
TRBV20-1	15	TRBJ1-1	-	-	CSASLGGTGNTEAFF	TGCAGTGCTAGTCTAGGGGGAACGGGGAACACTGAAGCTTTCTTT
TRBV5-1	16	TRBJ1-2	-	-	CASSLTQGWANYGYTF	TGCGCCAGCAGCCTTACTCAGGGATGGGCTAACTATGGCTACACCTTC
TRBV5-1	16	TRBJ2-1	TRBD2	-	CASSSGLAIGPDEQFF	TGCGCCAGCAGCTCGGGACTAGCGATCGGACCCGATGAGCAGTTCTTC
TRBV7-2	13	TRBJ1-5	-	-	CASSPGLGQPQHF	TGTGCCAGCAGCCCGGGACTCGGTCAGCCCCAGCATTTT
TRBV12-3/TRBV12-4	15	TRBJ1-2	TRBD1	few	CASSSGTGGSYGYTF	TGTGCCAGCAGTTCAGGGACAGGGGGCTCTTATGGCTACACCTTC
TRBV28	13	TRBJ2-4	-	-	CASRPTKNTEQYF	TGTGCCAGTCGACCCACGAAAAATACGGAGCAGTACTTC
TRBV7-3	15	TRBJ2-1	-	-	CASSWTASSYNEQFF	TGTGCCAGCAGCTGGACCGCTAGCTCCTACAATGAGCAGTTCTTC
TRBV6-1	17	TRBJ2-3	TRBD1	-	CASYPRDRGRPADTQYF	TGTGCCAGCTATCCCCGGGACAGGGGGCGTCCGGCAGATACGCAGTATTTT
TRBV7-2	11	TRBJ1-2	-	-	CASSFNRGYTF	TGTGCCAGCAGCTTCAATCGTGGCTACACCTTC
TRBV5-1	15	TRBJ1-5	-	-	CASRRTAAVDQPQHF	TGCGCCAGCAGACGGACCGCGGCGGTCGATCAGCCCCAGCATTTT
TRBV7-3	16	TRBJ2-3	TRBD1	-	CASSSSDRGGTDTQYF	TGTGCCAGCAGCTCAAGCGACAGGGGAGGAACAGATACGCAGTATTTT
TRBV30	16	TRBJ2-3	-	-	CAWSARDSRSTDTRYF	TGTGCCTGGAGTGCCCGGGACTCACGCAGCACAGATACGCGGTATTTT
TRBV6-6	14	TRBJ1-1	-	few	CASSYFTGNTEAFF	TGTGCCAGCAGTTACTTCACAGGGAACACTGAAGCTTTCTTT
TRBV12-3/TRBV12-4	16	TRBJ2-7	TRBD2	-	CASSARPSGTYYEQYF	TGTGCCAGCAGTGCCCGTCCCAGCGGGACGTACTACGAGCAGTACTTC
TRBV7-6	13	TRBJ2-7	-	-	CASSRSRDYEQYF	TGTGCCAGCAGCCGCAGCAGGGACTACGAGCAGTACTTC
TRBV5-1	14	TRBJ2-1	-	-	CASSLGATGNEQFF	TGCGCCAGCAGCTTGGGGGCGACGGGGAATGAGCAGTTCTTC
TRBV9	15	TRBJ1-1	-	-	CASSVDAAMNTEAFF	TGTGCCAGCAGCGTAGACGCAGCCATGAACACTGAAGCTTTCTTT